This TCR beta chain is from a study of cytomegalovirus exposure and HLA in healthy donors. V dropped 5 bases and J dropped 8; count of bases not matched to a gene: 7. The CDR3 has 13 amino acids. Per the germline V gene, CDR1 is LNHDA and CDR2 is SQIVND (reference sequence). The PCR was carried out with 60 Vbeta primers and 13 Jbeta primers. Measured with immunoSEQ multiplex PCR; TCRdb has only the in-frame clones, and not every one. The sample lists fewer than 150,000 clones, approximately 70% seen once, with approximately 1.6% in the top ten. A few counts support this clone. This receptor was taken from a human donor in good health. This chain links TRBV19 with TRBJ1-2; TRBD1 agrees at 8 bases. The sequencing input was PBMCs. The CDR3 loop reads CASSYGTGQGYTF. As DNA, the CDR3 is TGTGCCAGTAGTTACGGGACAGGACAAGGCTACACCTTC.